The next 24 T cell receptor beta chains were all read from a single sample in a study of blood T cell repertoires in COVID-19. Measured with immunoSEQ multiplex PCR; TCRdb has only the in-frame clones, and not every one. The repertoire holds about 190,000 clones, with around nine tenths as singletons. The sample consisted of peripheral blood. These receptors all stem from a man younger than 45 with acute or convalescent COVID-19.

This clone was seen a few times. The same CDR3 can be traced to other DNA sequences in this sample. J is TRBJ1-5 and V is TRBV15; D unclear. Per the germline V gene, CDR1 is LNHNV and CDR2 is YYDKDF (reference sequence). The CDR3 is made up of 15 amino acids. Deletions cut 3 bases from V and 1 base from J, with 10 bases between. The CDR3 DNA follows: TGTGCCACCAGCAGGGACCGCGGGAGCAATCAGCCCCAGCATTTT. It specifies CATSRDRGSNQPQHF.

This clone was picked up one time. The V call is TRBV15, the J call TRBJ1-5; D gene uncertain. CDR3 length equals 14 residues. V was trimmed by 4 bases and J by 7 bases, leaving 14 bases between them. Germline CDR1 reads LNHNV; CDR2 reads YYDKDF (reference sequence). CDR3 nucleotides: TGTGCCACCAGCAATGGGTTGGGGAGGCAGCCCCAGCATTTT. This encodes CATSNGLGRQPQHF.

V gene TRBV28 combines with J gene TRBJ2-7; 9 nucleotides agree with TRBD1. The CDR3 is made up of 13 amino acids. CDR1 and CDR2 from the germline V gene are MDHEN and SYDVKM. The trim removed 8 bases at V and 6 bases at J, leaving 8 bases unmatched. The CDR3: CASLHDRGAEQYF. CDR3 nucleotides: TGTGCCAGCTTACATGACAGGGGGGCCGAGCAGTACTTC.

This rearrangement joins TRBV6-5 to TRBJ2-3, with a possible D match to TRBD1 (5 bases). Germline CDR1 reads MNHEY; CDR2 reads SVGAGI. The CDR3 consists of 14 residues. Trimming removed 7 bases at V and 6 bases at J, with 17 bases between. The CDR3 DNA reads TGTGCCAGCACTAGGAAGGGGAAGGAGGATACGCAGTATTTT. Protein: CASTRKGKEDTQYF.

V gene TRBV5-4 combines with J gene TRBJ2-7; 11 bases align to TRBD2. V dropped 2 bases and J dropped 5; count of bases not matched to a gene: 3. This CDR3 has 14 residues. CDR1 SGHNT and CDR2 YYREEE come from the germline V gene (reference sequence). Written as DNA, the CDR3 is TGTGCCAGCAGCTTACTAGCGGGGGCGAACGAGCAGTACTTC. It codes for CASSLLAGANEQYF.

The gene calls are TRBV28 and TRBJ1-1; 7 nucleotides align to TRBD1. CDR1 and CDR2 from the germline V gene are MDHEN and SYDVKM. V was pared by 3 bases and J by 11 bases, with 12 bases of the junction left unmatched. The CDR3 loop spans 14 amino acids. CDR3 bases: TGTGCCAGCAGTTTTCATGGGCTCAGGACAGGTGCTTTCTTT. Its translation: CASSFHGLRTGAFF.

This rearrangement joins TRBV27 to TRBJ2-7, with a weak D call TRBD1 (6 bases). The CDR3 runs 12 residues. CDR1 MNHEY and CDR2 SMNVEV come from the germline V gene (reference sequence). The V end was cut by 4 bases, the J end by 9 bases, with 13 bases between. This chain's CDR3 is CASSSFRGGQYF. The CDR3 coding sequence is TGTGCCAGCAGTTCCTTCAGGGGCGGGCAGTACTTC.

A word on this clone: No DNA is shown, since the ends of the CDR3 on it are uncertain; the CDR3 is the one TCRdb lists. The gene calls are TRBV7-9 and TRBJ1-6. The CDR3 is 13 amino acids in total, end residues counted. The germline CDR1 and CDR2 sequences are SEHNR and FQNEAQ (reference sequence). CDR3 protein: CASSLVGEGSFHF.

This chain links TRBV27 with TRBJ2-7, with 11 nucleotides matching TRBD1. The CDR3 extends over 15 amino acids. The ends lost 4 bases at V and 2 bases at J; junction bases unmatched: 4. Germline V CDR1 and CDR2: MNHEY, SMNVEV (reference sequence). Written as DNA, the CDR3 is TGTGCCAGCAGTTGGGGACAGGGGGAAACCTACGAGCAGTACTTC. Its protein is CASSWGQGETYEQYF.

CDR3 protein: CASSFGGRGAYEQYF. The CDR3 DNA reads TGCGCCAGCAGCTTCGGAGGGAGAGGAGCCTACGAGCAGTACTTC. The rearrangement uses TRBV5-1 and TRBJ2-7; D is possibly TRBD2 (6 bases). CDR1 is SGHRS and CDR2 is YFSETQ in the germline V gene. The V end was cut by 2 bases, the J end by 2 bases, with 14 bases between. This CDR3 comprises 15 residues.

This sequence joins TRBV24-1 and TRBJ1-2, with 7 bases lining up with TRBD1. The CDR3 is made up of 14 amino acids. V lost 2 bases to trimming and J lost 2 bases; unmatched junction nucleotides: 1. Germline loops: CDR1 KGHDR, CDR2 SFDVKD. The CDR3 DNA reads TGTGCCACCAGTGATTCCAGGGGGAACTATGGCTACACCTTC. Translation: CATSDSRGNYGYTF.

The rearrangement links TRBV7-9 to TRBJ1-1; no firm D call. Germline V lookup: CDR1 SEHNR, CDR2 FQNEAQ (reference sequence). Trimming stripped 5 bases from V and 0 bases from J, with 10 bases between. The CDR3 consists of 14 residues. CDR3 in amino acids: CASSKEQMNTEAFF. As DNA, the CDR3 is TGTGCCAGCAGCAAGGAACAGATGAACACTGAAGCTTTCTTT. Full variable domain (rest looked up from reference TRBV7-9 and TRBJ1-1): DTGVSQNPRHKITKRGQNVTFRCDPISEHNRLYWYRQTLGQGPEFLTYFQNEAQLEKSRLLSDRFSAERPKGSFSTLEIQRTEQGDSAMYLCASSKEQMNTEAFFGQGTRLTVV.

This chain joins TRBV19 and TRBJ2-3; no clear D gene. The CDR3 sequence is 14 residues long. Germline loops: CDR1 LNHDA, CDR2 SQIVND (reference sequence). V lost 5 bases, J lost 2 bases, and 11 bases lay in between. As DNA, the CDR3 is TGTGCCAGTAGTTCTCGGTCATCCACAGATACGCAGTATTTT. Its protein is CASSSRSSTDTQYF.

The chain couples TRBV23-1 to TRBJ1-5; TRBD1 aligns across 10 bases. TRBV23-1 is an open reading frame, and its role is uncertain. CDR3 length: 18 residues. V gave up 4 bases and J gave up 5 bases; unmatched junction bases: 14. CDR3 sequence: CASSPRLWDRGFYQPQHF. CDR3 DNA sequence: TGCGCCAGCAGTCCCCGATTATGGGACAGGGGATTCTATCAGCCCCAGCATTTT.

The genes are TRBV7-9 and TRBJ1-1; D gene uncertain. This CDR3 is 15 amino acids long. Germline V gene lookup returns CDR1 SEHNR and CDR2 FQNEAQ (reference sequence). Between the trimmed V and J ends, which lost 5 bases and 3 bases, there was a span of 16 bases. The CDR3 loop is CASSQLTPRDTEAFF. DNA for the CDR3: TGTGCCAGCAGCCAATTAACACCACGGGACACTGAAGCTTTCTTT.

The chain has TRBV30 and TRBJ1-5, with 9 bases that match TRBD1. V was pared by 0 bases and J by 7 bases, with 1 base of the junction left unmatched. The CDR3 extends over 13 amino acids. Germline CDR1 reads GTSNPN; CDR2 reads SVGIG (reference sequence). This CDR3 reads CAWSVQGAQPQHF. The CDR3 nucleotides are TGTGCCTGGAGTGTACAGGGGGCCCAGCCCCAGCATTTT.

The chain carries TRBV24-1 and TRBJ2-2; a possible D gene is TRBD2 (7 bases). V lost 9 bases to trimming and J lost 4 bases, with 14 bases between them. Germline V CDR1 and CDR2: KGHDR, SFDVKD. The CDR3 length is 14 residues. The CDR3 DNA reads TGTGCCACCGAGGGGGGGCGCGGCACCGGGGAGCTGTTTTTT. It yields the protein CATEGGRGTGELFF.

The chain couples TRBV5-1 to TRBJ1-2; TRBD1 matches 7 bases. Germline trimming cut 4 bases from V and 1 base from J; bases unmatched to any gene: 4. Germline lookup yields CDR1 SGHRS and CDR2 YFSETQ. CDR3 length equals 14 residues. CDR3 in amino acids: CASSRDSRNYGYTF. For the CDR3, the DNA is TGCGCCAGCAGCAGGGACAGCCGTAACTATGGCTACACCTTC.

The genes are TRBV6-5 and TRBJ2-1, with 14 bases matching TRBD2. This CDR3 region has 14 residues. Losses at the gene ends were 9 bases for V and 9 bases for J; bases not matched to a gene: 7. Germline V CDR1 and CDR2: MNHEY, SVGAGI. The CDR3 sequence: CASRGLAGVVEQFF. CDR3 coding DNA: TGTGCCAGTCGGGGACTAGCGGGAGTGGTTGAGCAGTTCTTC.

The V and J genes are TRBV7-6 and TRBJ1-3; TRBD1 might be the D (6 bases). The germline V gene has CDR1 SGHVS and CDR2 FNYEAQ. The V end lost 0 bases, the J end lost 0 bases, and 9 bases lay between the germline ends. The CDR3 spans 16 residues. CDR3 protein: CASSLATGISGNTIYF. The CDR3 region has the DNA TGTGCCAGCAGCTTAGCGACAGGTATCTCTGGAAACACCATATATTTT.

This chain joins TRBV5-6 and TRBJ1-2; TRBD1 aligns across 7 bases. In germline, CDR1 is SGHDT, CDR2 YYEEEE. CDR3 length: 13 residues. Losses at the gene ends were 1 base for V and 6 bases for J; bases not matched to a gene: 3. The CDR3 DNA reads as TGTGCCAGCAGCTTGACAGGGGCGGATGGCTACACCTTC. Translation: CASSLTGADGYTF.

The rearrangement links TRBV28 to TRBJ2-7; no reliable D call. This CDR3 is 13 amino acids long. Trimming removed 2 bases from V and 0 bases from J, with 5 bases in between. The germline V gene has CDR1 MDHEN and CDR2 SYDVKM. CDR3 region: CASSLGNSYEQYF. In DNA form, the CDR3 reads TGTGCCAGCAGTTTAGGCAACTCCTACGAGCAGTACTTC.

Here the CDR3 reads CASSIGALTGNTIYF. In DNA, the CDR3 is TGTGCCAGTAGTATTGGGGCTTTGACGGGAAACACCATATATTTT. The gene calls are TRBV19 and TRBJ1-3, with D possibly matching TRBD1 (5 bases). V lost 3 bases, J lost 4 bases, and 13 bases lay in between. The CDR3 loop spans 15 amino acids. CDR1 and CDR2 (germline): LNHDA, SQIVND (reference sequence).

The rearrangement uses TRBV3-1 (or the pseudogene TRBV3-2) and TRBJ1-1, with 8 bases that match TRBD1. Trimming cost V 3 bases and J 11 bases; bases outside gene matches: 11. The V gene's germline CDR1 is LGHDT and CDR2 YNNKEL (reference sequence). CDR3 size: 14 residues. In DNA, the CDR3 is TGTGCCAGCAGCCAGGCCCCTACAGGGGGAGGGGCTTTCTTT. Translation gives CASSQAPTGGGAFF.